This T cell receptor beta chain was recovered during a study of cytomegalovirus exposure and HLA in healthy donors. Overall study context: Most genotyped donors, around four fifths of some 400, had Caucasian-associated genetic ancestry. Study conclusions and caveats: A later analysis found that most CMV-associated TCR beta chains appeared HLA-restricted.

The PCR ran on 60 Vbeta and 13 Jbeta primers. The protocol was immunoSEQ multiplex PCR, while the TCRdb copy is restricted to in-frame clones and leaves out a portion. The data contain 100,000 to 150,000 clones, 81% of them seen just once; the ten biggest clones take up approximately 4%. In its sample, this clone was seen once. Its antigen is undetermined. This CDR3 is built from 13 residues. From germline, CDR1 is MNHEY and CDR2 SMNVEV (reference sequence). V gave up 7 bases and J gave up 0 bases, with 9 bases separating them. The receptor's source is a man between 18 and 35 years old in good health and CMV-seropositive. The chain couples TRBV27 to TRBJ1-2; D is perhaps TRBD1 (6 bases). The sample consisted of PBMCs. CDR3: CASKGEPNYGYTF. CDR3 bases: TGTGCCAGCAAGGGGGAGCCTAACTATGGCTACACCTTC.